The 5 T cell receptor beta chains reported below all come from one sample, sequenced in a study of blood T cell repertoires in COVID-19. Profiled with immunoSEQ multiplex PCR; TCRdb holds only in-frame clones, not every one. In the table there are more than 300,000 clones, 80% to 95% of which are singletons. Material: PBMCs or T cells enriched from blood (not recorded which). Source of these receptors: a young woman who had recovered from COVID-19.

V usage is TRBV5-6 and J usage is TRBJ1-2; 7 bases are shared with TRBD1. This CDR3 is built from 14 residues. Per the germline V gene, CDR1 is SGHDT and CDR2 is YYEEEE. Unmatched junction bases numbered 8, after V lost 3 bases and J lost 6 bases. This CDR3 is CASSSGTEAHGYTF. The DNA for the CDR3 is TGTGCCAGCAGCTCGGGGACAGAGGCGCATGGCTACACCTTC. Supplemented by reference TRBV5-6 and TRBJ1-2, the full variable domain reads DAGVTQSPTHLIKTRGQQVTLRCSPKSGHDTVSWYQQALGQGPQFIFQYYEEEERQRGNFPDRFSGHQFPNYSSELNVNALLLGDSALYLCASSSGTEAHGYTFGSGTRLTVV.

The chain is built from TRBV28 and TRBJ2-1, with 7 bases lining up with TRBD2. V was pared by 3 bases and J by 3 bases, with 8 bases of the junction left unmatched. The CDR3 has 16 residues. Germline V gene lookup returns CDR1 MDHEN and CDR2 SYDVKM. CDR3 nucleotide sequence: TGTGCCAGCAGTTTCTCTCCTAGCGGACACTACAATGAGCAGTTCTTC. This translates into CASSFSPSGHYNEQFF.

This chain links TRBV5-4 with TRBJ1-1, with TRBD1 identical over 7 bases. The CDR3 loop spans 15 amino acids. The trim removed 4 bases at V and 5 bases at J, leaving 11 bases unmatched. Germline CDR1 is SGHNT and CDR2 is YYREEE (reference sequence). The CDR3 sequence: CASSTGGRGRTEAFF. Written as DNA, the CDR3 is TGTGCCAGCAGCACTGGGGGCAGGGGGAGGACTGAAGCTTTCTTT.

The rearrangement joins TRBV5-1 to TRBJ2-1; 8 bases align to TRBD2. Per germline, CDR1 SGHRS and CDR2 YFSETQ. The CDR3 length is 17 residues. V gave up 0 bases and J gave up 7 bases; unmatched junction bases: 12. In DNA, the CDR3 is TGCGCCAGCAGCTTGGCCACGGGAGCGGGAGTTGGGAATGAGCAGTTCTTC. Translated: CASSLATGAGVGNEQFF. The variable domain in full, with the rest retrieved from reference TRBV5-1 and TRBJ2-1, is KAGVTQTPRYLIKTRGQQVTLSCSPISGHRSVSWYQQTPGQGLQFLFEYFSETQRNKGNFPGRFSGRQFSNSRSEMNVSTLELGDSALYLCASSLATGAGVGNEQFFGPGTRLTVL.

The V gene is TRBV4-1, the J gene TRBJ1-5; D gene unclear. The CDR3 sequence is 15 residues long. Trimming removed 1 base from V and 3 bases from J, with 10 bases in between. Germline V CDR1 and CDR2: MGHRA, YSYEKL. The chain's CDR3 is CASSQGEEINQPQHF. CDR3 DNA: TGCGCCAGCAGCCAAGGAGAGGAGATCAATCAGCCCCAGCATTTT.